This T cell receptor beta chain appears in the sequencing data of a study of shared clonotypes between healthy human individuals. A word on this clone: Its antigen is currently unknown.

Germline V gives CDR1 SGHAT, CDR2 FQNNGV. This CDR3 comprises 13 residues. V gave up 5 bases and J gave up 5 bases, with 10 bases separating them. CD8 cells classed as naive were CD45RO-negative and positively selected for CCR7, excluding terminally differentiated effector memory CD45RA+ cells. Healthy adults negative for HIV, lacking recent acute infections or vaccinations, served as donors. Sequencing used immunoSEQ multiplex PCR; TCRdb keeps in-frame clones, though not all of them. The table lists 650,000 to 800,000 clones, about 91% of them singletons. Study observations and caveats: All-four-donor shared clonotypes had higher generation probabilities than non-shared clonotypes did. Memory subsets generally showed lower estimated richness than naive subsets. The low donor count limited represented genetic and exposure-history diversity.

The chain has TRBV11-2 and TRBJ2-1; perhaps D is TRBD1 or TRBD2 (5 bases each). Sequencing was done on a sample of naive CD8+ T cells sorted from blood. The receptor's source is a young man in good health. CDR3 DNA: TGTGCCAGCAGCACCGGGGCCAACAATGAGCAGTTCTTC. It yields the protein CASSTGANNEQFF. Together with reference TRBV11-2 and TRBJ2-1, the CDR3 gives the full variable domain: EAGVAQSPRYKIIEKRQSVAFWCNPISGHATLYWYQQILGQGPKLLIQFQNNGVVDDSQLPKDRFSAERLKGVDSTLKIQPAKLEDSAVYLCASSTGANNEQFFGPGTRLTVL.